These T cell receptor beta chains were read from a single sample in a study of OX40 agonist ivuxolimab in advanced cancers. TCRdb's copy holds only in-frame clones and misses some; the assay was immunoSEQ multiplex PCR. This table has 90,000 to 100,000 clones, around nine tenths appearing once. Here the sequenced sample was CD4+ or CD8+ T cells sorted from blood, taken in a trial of the OX40 agonist ivuxolimab. These receptors were collected from an adult with an advanced solid tumor such as melanoma, head and neck, liver or kidney cancer. The CDR3 runs from the conserved cysteine through the conserved F or W. Each record gives: clone size, D gene, J gene, V gene, CDR3 protein, CDR3 DNA. The D gene is left open where the match is weak. Clone size is given for some rows only: seen once, a few or many times, or a class if the clone is expanded.

clone size: NA; D gene: NA; J gene: TRBJ2-1; V gene: TRBV18; CDR3 protein: CASSPYPRGNEQFF; CDR3 DNA: TGTGCCAGCTCACCCTACCCCCGAGGCAATGAGCAGTTCTTC
clone size: NA; D gene: NA; J gene: TRBJ1-3; V gene: TRBV5-1; CDR3 protein: CASSEGGNTIYF; CDR3 DNA: TGCGCCAGCAGCGAGGGTGGAAACACCATATATTTT
clone size: NA; D gene: TRBD1; J gene: TRBJ2-1; V gene: TRBV5-6; CDR3 protein: CASSLGGTAYNEQFF; CDR3 DNA: TGTGCCAGCAGCTTGGGGGGGACAGCTTACAATGAGCAGTTCTTC
clone size: NA; D gene: NA; J gene: TRBJ1-1; V gene: TRBV27; CDR3 protein: CASSPSGRGPSTEAFF; CDR3 DNA: TGTGCCAGCAGTCCGAGCGGAAGGGGTCCTTCTACTGAAGCTTTCTTT
clone size: once; D gene: NA; J gene: TRBJ2-5; V gene: TRBV7-2; CDR3 protein: CASRETVQETQYF; CDR3 DNA: TGTGCCAGCCGAGAGACGGTCCAAGAGACCCAGTACTTC
clone size: NA; D gene: NA; J gene: TRBJ1-1; V gene: TRBV2; CDR3 protein: CASSWELNTEAFF; CDR3 DNA: TGTGCCAGCAGTTGGGAGCTGAACACTGAAGCTTTCTTT
clone size: NA; D gene: TRBD1; J gene: TRBJ2-5; V gene: TRBV5-5; CDR3 protein: CASRRQGPNLETQYF; CDR3 DNA: TGTGCCAGCAGGAGACAGGGTCCCAACTTAGAGACCCAGTACTTC
clone size: NA; D gene: NA; J gene: TRBJ2-1; V gene: TRBV4-2; CDR3 protein: CASSQAGGTSPYNEQFF; CDR3 DNA: TGTGCCAGCAGCCAAGCTGGGGGAACAAGTCCCTACAATGAGCAGTTCTTC
clone size: NA; D gene: NA; J gene: TRBJ1-1; V gene: TRBV7-9; CDR3 protein: CASSTSPGTEAFF; CDR3 DNA: TGTGCCAGCAGCACCAGCCCCGGGACTGAAGCTTTCTTT
clone size: NA; D gene: NA; J gene: TRBJ2-5; V gene: TRBV2; CDR3 protein: CASKYWGETQYF; CDR3 DNA: TGTGCCAGCAAGTATTGGGGAGAGACCCAGTACTTC
clone size: NA; D gene: NA; J gene: TRBJ2-1; V gene: TRBV5-1; CDR3 protein: CASSLDRVSSYNEQFF; CDR3 DNA: TGCGCCAGCAGCTTGGATCGGGTAAGCTCCTACAATGAGCAGTTCTTC
clone size: NA; D gene: NA; J gene: TRBJ2-3; V gene: TRBV30; CDR3 protein: CAWSGGYTDTQYF; CDR3 DNA: TGTGCCTGGAGTGGGGGTTACACAGATACGCAGTATTTT
clone size: NA; D gene: NA; J gene: TRBJ1-1; V gene: TRBV6-1; CDR3 protein: CASSEAPGYTEAFF; CDR3 DNA: TGTGCCAGCAGTGAAGCGCCAGGGTACACTGAAGCTTTCTTT
clone size: NA; D gene: NA; J gene: TRBJ1-2; V gene: TRBV6-5; CDR3 protein: CASSYLGGYTF; CDR3 DNA: TGTGCCAGCAGTTACCTAGGCGGCTACACCTTC
clone size: NA; D gene: NA; J gene: TRBJ1-2; V gene: TRBV10-3; CDR3 protein: CAISGSESYGYTF; CDR3 DNA: TGTGCCATCAGTGGGTCGGAGAGCTATGGCTACACCTTC
clone size: NA; D gene: NA; J gene: TRBJ1-1; V gene: TRBV5-1; CDR3 protein: CASSFRPGVLWTEAFF; CDR3 DNA: TGCGCCAGCAGCTTTAGGCCAGGGGTATTGTGGACTGAAGCTTTCTTT
clone size: NA; D gene: NA; J gene: TRBJ2-3; V gene: TRBV30; CDR3 protein: CAWRGQLRGTDTQYF; CDR3 DNA: TGTGCCTGGAGGGGCCAACTAAGGGGAACAGATACGCAGTATTTT
clone size: NA; D gene: NA; J gene: TRBJ1-3; V gene: TRBV5-4; CDR3 protein: CASSLDLPASGNTIYF; CDR3 DNA: TGTGCCAGCAGCTTGGATCTGCCAGCCTCTGGAAACACCATATATTTT
clone size: NA; D gene: NA; J gene: TRBJ2-7; V gene: TRBV6-1; CDR3 protein: CASLGDVSYEQYF; CDR3 DNA: TGTGCCAGCCTGGGGGACGTATCCTACGAGCAGTACTTC
clone size: once; D gene: NA; J gene: TRBJ2-1; V gene: TRBV5-1; CDR3 protein: CASSSKPFSSDSISYNEQFF; CDR3 DNA: TGCGCCAGCAGCTCCAAACCATTTTCTAGCGATTCCATTTCATACAATGAGCAGTTCTTC
clone size: few; D gene: NA; J gene: TRBJ1-4; V gene: TRBV28; CDR3 protein: CASITRGYEKLFF; CDR3 DNA: TGTGCCAGCATAACCAGGGGTTATGAAAAACTGTTTTTT
clone size: NA; D gene: NA; J gene: TRBJ2-3; V gene: TRBV9; CDR3 protein: CASSVDTDTQYF; CDR3 DNA: TGTGCCAGCAGCGTAGACACAGATACGCAGTATTTT
clone size: few; D gene: NA; J gene: TRBJ1-2; V gene: TRBV7-9; CDR3 protein: CASSALDRSYTF; CDR3 DNA: TGTGCCAGCAGCGCCCTCGACAGGAGCTACACCTTC
clone size: NA; D gene: TRBD2; J gene: TRBJ2-3; V gene: TRBV5-1; CDR3 protein: CASSVGLAGETDTQYF; CDR3 DNA: TGCGCCAGCAGCGTCGGACTAGCGGGAGAAACAGATACGCAGTATTTT
clone size: few; D gene: NA; J gene: TRBJ1-1; V gene: TRBV7-8; CDR3 protein: CASSLSGFTEAFF; CDR3 DNA: TGTGCCAGCAGCCTCTCCGGTTTCACTGAAGCTTTCTTT
clone size: NA; D gene: TRBD1; J gene: TRBJ1-5; V gene: TRBV28; CDR3 protein: CASSRAGQGDNQPQHF; CDR3 DNA: TGTGCCAGCAGTAGGGCCGGACAGGGAGACAATCAGCCCCAGCATTTT
clone size: NA; D gene: NA; J gene: TRBJ2-7; V gene: TRBV5-5; CDR3 protein: CASSTLTWPYEQYF; CDR3 DNA: TGTGCCAGCAGTACCTTAACGTGGCCCTACGAGCAGTACTTC
clone size: few; D gene: TRBD1; J gene: TRBJ2-2; V gene: TRBV11-2; CDR3 protein: CASSPGTAPIFTGELFF; CDR3 DNA: TGTGCCAGCAGCCCGGGGACAGCCCCAATTTTCACCGGGGAGCTGTTTTTT
clone size: once; D gene: TRBD1; J gene: TRBJ1-1; V gene: TRBV18; CDR3 protein: CASSLRQSQGDTEAFF; CDR3 DNA: TGTGCCAGCTCACTCCGACAGTCTCAGGGGGACACTGAAGCTTTCTTT
clone size: NA; D gene: TRBD2; J gene: TRBJ2-3; V gene: TRBV19; CDR3 protein: CASRIGGLAGEGGNTQYF; CDR3 DNA: TGTGCCAGTAGGATAGGCGGACTAGCGGGAGAGGGAGGAAATACGCAGTATTTT
clone size: NA; D gene: NA; J gene: TRBJ2-2; V gene: TRBV28; CDR3 protein: CASSLWRGENTGELFF; CDR3 DNA: TGTGCCAGCAGTTTGTGGCGGGGAGAGAACACCGGGGAGCTGTTTTTT
clone size: NA; D gene: NA; J gene: TRBJ1-5; V gene: TRBV28; CDR3 protein: CASSEAVRQPQHF; CDR3 DNA: TGTGCCAGCAGTGAAGCGGTCCGACAGCCCCAGCATTTT
clone size: NA; D gene: NA; J gene: TRBJ2-5; V gene: TRBV18; CDR3 protein: CASSPRVKETQYF; CDR3 DNA: TGTGCCAGCTCACCAAGGGTTAAAGAGACCCAGTACTTC
clone size: once; D gene: NA; J gene: TRBJ2-1; V gene: TRBV4-2; CDR3 protein: CASSQARYNEQFF; CDR3 DNA: TGTGCCAGCAGCCAAGCCAGATACAATGAGCAGTTCTTC
clone size: NA; D gene: NA; J gene: TRBJ2-1; V gene: TRBV7-2; CDR3 protein: CASSLTGQPMNEQFF; CDR3 DNA: TGTGCCAGCAGCTTAACCGGGCAACCGATGAATGAGCAGTTCTTC
clone size: NA; D gene: TRBD1; J gene: TRBJ2-2; V gene: TRBV28; CDR3 protein: CASRPTGGNAGELFF; CDR3 DNA: TGTGCCAGCAGGCCCACAGGGGGCAACGCCGGGGAGCTGTTTTTT
clone size: NA; D gene: TRBD2; J gene: TRBJ2-3; V gene: TRBV27; CDR3 protein: CASSPRRGGRATDTQYF; CDR3 DNA: TGTGCCAGCAGTCCCCGTCGTGGCGGGAGGGCAACAGATACGCAGTATTTT
clone size: NA; D gene: TRBD1; J gene: TRBJ2-3; V gene: TRBV28; CDR3 protein: CASSTTGGTDTQYF; CDR3 DNA: TGTGCCAGCAGCACCACAGGGGGCACAGATACGCAGTATTTT
clone size: NA; D gene: TRBD2; J gene: TRBJ2-1; V gene: TRBV19; CDR3 protein: CASGDLAGMQFF; CDR3 DNA: TGTGCCAGCGGGGATCTAGCGGGGATGCAGTTCTTC
clone size: NA; D gene: NA; J gene: TRBJ2-2; V gene: TRBV5-1; CDR3 protein: CASHAGYGPGELFF; CDR3 DNA: TGCGCCAGCCACGCGGGATACGGTCCCGGGGAGCTGTTTTTT
clone size: NA; D gene: NA; J gene: TRBJ2-3; V gene: TRBV11-1; CDR3 protein: CASSLWAGSTDTQYF; CDR3 DNA: TGTGCCAGCAGCTTATGGGCAGGCAGCACAGATACGCAGTATTTT
clone size: once; D gene: NA; J gene: TRBJ1-6; V gene: TRBV28; CDR3 protein: CASSLRNSPLHF; CDR3 DNA: TGTGCCAGCAGTTTAAGGAATTCACCCCTCCACTTT
clone size: NA; D gene: TRBD1; J gene: TRBJ1-5; V gene: TRBV18; CDR3 protein: CASSPSQGANSNQPQHF; CDR3 DNA: TGTGCCAGCTCACCGAGTCAGGGGGCAAATAGCAATCAGCCCCAGCATTTT
clone size: NA; D gene: NA; J gene: TRBJ2-1; V gene: TRBV11-2; CDR3 protein: CASSLALYNEQFF; CDR3 DNA: TGTGCCAGCAGCTTGGCATTGTACAATGAGCAGTTCTTC
clone size: NA; D gene: NA; J gene: TRBJ2-1; V gene: TRBV7-6; CDR3 protein: CASSREGGSYNEQFF; CDR3 DNA: TGTGCCAGCAGCCGAGAAGGGGGGTCCTACAATGAGCAGTTCTTC
clone size: NA; D gene: NA; J gene: TRBJ1-1; V gene: TRBV6-1; CDR3 protein: CASSDRGLTEAFF; CDR3 DNA: TGTGCCAGCAGTGACAGGGGTCTGACTGAAGCTTTCTTT
clone size: NA; D gene: TRBD2; J gene: TRBJ2-2; V gene: TRBV11-1; CDR3 protein: CASSLETSGTGELFF; CDR3 DNA: TGTGCCAGCAGCTTAGAGACTAGCGGCACCGGGGAGCTGTTTTTT
clone size: NA; D gene: NA; J gene: TRBJ1-1; V gene: TRBV29-1; CDR3 protein: CSVIQGNTEAFF; CDR3 DNA: TGCAGCGTCATACAAGGGAACACTGAAGCTTTCTTT
clone size: NA; D gene: NA; J gene: TRBJ1-5; V gene: TRBV19; CDR3 protein: CASSIFSQPQHF; CDR3 DNA: TGTGCCAGTAGTATATTTAGTCAGCCCCAGCATTTT
clone size: NA; D gene: NA; J gene: TRBJ2-2; V gene: TRBV2; CDR3 protein: CASSRLEGNTGELFF; CDR3 DNA: TGTGCCAGCAGTCGACTAGAGGGGAACACCGGGGAGCTGTTTTTT
clone size: once; D gene: NA; J gene: TRBJ2-3; V gene: TRBV7-9; CDR3 protein: CASSPPPRDRGPDTQYF; CDR3 DNA: TGTGCCAGCAGCCCACCCCCCCGTGATCGCGGCCCAGATACGCAGTATTTT
clone size: NA; D gene: TRBD1; J gene: TRBJ1-1; V gene: TRBV27; CDR3 protein: CASTPQDRGHQAFF; CDR3 DNA: TGTGCCAGTACCCCGCAGGACAGGGGACACCAAGCTTTCTTT
clone size: NA; D gene: TRBD2; J gene: TRBJ2-7; V gene: TRBV4-1; CDR3 protein: CASSPWGLAPNEQYF; CDR3 DNA: TGCGCCAGCAGCCCCTGGGGACTAGCACCCAACGAGCAGTACTTC
clone size: NA; D gene: NA; J gene: TRBJ2-5; V gene: TRBV5-1; CDR3 protein: CASSLPQGQETQYF; CDR3 DNA: TGCGCCAGCAGCTTACCTCAGGGGCAGGAGACCCAGTACTTC
clone size: NA; D gene: NA; J gene: TRBJ1-3; V gene: TRBV6-4; CDR3 protein: CASSVLGNTIYF; CDR3 DNA: TGTGCCAGCAGTGTCCTCGGAAACACCATATATTTT